One and the same sample provided the 25 T cell receptor beta chains below, sequenced in a study of response to subunit inactivated influenza vaccine. TCRdb re-called the RT-PCR reads through MiXCR, storing one row per CDR3 protein. The sample shows more than 550,000 distinct CDR3 sequences, about an eighth of them seen only once. The specimen was PBMCs from blood, collected on the day of vaccination. The receptor set was obtained from a man between 45 and 60 years old who received an inactivated influenza vaccine.

The sample holds a few counts of this clonotype. The chain employs TRBV20-1 and TRBJ2-3, with D possibly being TRBD2 (6 bases). CDR3 length: 12 amino acids. V was pared by 6 bases and J by 6 bases, with 13 bases between. Germline V CDR1 and CDR2: DFQATT, SNEGSKA (reference sequence). The CDR3: CSATRGLDTQYF. The DNA for the CDR3 is TGCAGTGCAACTCGGGGGTTGGATACGCAGTATTTT.

J is TRBJ2-2 and V is TRBV12-3 or TRBV12-4; D is perhaps TRBD2 (5 bases). This CDR3 spans 14 amino acids. V lost 4 bases, J lost 7 bases, and 13 bases lay in between. CDR3 in DNA: TGTGCCAGCAGTTGGGGTGGGAGCGGCGGGGAGCTGTTTTTT. Amino acid sequence: CASSWGGSGGELFF.

In this sample, this clonotype turned up a few times. V and J are TRBV6-5 and TRBJ2-7, with D perhaps TRBD2 (6 bases). V was shortened by 5 bases and J by 3 bases, with 17 bases between the two germline ends. The CDR3 sequence is 15 residues long. Looked up from germline, CDR1 is MNHEY and CDR2 is SVGAGI. The CDR3 reads CASSNGLPGYYEQYF. DNA of the CDR3: TGTGCCAGCAGTAACGGACTACCAGGTTACTACGAGCAGTACTTC.

The chain has TRBV20-1 and TRBJ2-7; 9 bases agree with TRBD1. From germline, CDR1 is DFQATT and CDR2 SNEGSKA (reference sequence). The CDR3 contains 15 residues. The V segment lost 6 bases and the J segment 2 bases; nucleotides outside the gene matches: 11. The CDR3 sequence is CSAAPTGGPAYEQYF. The CDR3 nucleotides are TGCAGTGCGGCTCCTACAGGGGGCCCCGCCTACGAGCAGTACTTC.

There are a few counts of this clonotype. V and J are TRBV15 and TRBJ1-3; no firm D call. Germline CDR1 reads LNHNV; CDR2 reads YYDKDF (reference sequence). This CDR3 contains 14 residues. Trimming took off 3 bases at V and 4 bases at J, with 10 bases between the two ends. This CDR3 is CATSRGLNGNTIYF. The CDR3 bases are TGTGCCACCAGCAGGGGATTAAACGGAAACACCATATATTTT.

This clonotype was observed a handful of times. The chain has TRBV9 and TRBJ2-2; unclear D gene. CDR3 length: 14 amino acids. Germline loops: CDR1 SGDLS, CDR2 YYNGEE. Trimming cost V 1 base and J 1 base, with 5 bases left between them. For the CDR3, the DNA is TGTGCCAGCAGCGTAACACGGAACACCGGGGAGCTGTTTTTT. It codes for CASSVTRNTGELFF.

This clonotype was counted ten times or more. The chain joins TRBV7-2 to TRBJ2-7; 8 bases align to TRBD2. Germline values: CDR1 SGHTA, CDR2 FQGNSA. Trimming at V came to 2 bases and at J to 7 bases, leaving 10 bases not matched to a gene. The CDR3 consists of 15 residues. This CDR3 is CASSLSHSGNTEQYF. For the CDR3, the DNA is TGTGCCAGCAGCTTATCCCATAGCGGGAACACTGAGCAGTACTTC.

This clonotype was counted only a few times. The CDR3 reads CASSPDGSSYEQYF. CDR3 DNA sequence: TGTGCCAGCAGCCCAGACGGAAGCTCCTACGAGCAGTACTTC. V gene TRBV4-2 combines with J gene TRBJ2-7; no reliable D call. Germline CDR1 reads LGHNA; CDR2 reads YNFKEQ. Trimming took off 4 bases at V and 0 bases at J, with 10 bases between the two ends. This CDR3 is 14 amino acids long.

A word on this clonotype: The junction and the germline gene differ at one end; a read error may be behind it. The rearrangement uses TRBV27 and TRBJ2-1; TRBD2 matches 8 bases. Germline V gene sequence: CDR1 MNHEY, CDR2 SMNVEV (reference sequence). The CDR3 covers 18 residues. This chain's CDR3 is CTSSLREGSLTVYNEQFF. The DNA for the CDR3 is TGTACCAGCAGTTTACGGGAGGGAAGTCTCACAGTGTACAATGAGCAGTTCTTC.

CDR3 in DNA: TGTGCCACCAGCAGAGATCTGGGGTTCGGAGTCCCGGGAGGCACAGATACGCAGTATTTT. Amino acids: CATSRDLGFGVPGGTDTQYF. The gene calls are TRBV15 and TRBJ2-3; TRBD2 is a possible D gene (6 bases). The germline V gene has CDR1 LNHNV and CDR2 YYDKDF (reference sequence). With 0 bases removed from V and 1 base from J, the gap between germline ends came to 23 bases. This CDR3 contains 20 residues.

This clonotype was detected a few times. The rearrangement uses TRBV9 and TRBJ2-1; TRBD2 might be the D (5 bases). Germline CDR1 SGDLS, CDR2 YYNGEE. The germline V and J ends were trimmed by 0 bases and 3 bases, with 16 bases remaining between them. This CDR3 contains 17 residues. The CDR3 here is CASSVVERYNVYNEQFF. The CDR3, as DNA: TGTGCCAGCAGCGTAGTGGAGCGGTACAATGTCTACAATGAGCAGTTCTTC.

This chain links TRBV5-6 with TRBJ2-3; no clear D gene. CDR3 length: 18 residues. Germline assignment: CDR1 SGHDT and CDR2 YYEEEE. V dropped 1 base and J dropped 2 bases, with 20 bases sitting between them. CDR3 protein: CASSLKSTLAYPTDTQYF. CDR3 DNA: TGTGCCAGCAGCTTGAAATCGACTTTAGCCTATCCCACAGATACGCAGTATTTT.

This clonotype was recorded a few times. This chain joins TRBV18 and TRBJ2-1, with D maybe TRBD1 (6 bases). Per the germline V gene, CDR1 is KGHSH and CDR2 is LQKENI. The CDR3 has 16 amino acids. V was clipped by 4 bases and J by 1 base, with 14 bases between them. This CDR3 is CASSLGTSISYNEQFF. Written as DNA, the CDR3 is TGTGCCAGCTCACTCGGGACATCCATTTCCTACAATGAGCAGTTCTTC.

The V and J genes are TRBV6-1 and TRBJ1-5; D is ambiguous. Germline values: CDR1 MNHNS, CDR2 SASEGT. There are 14 residues in the CDR3. V lost 5 bases and J lost 1, with 9 bases in between. The CDR3 sequence is CASSPLPSNQPQHF. CDR3 nucleotide sequence: TGTGCCAGCAGTCCCCTTCCGAGCAATCAGCCCCAGCATTTT.

CDR3 in amino acids: CASSQDRSAGTVNEKLFF. In DNA, the CDR3 is TGTGCCAGCAGCCAAGACAGGTCGGCCGGGACAGTTAATGAAAAACTGTTTTTT. This chain links TRBV4-2 with TRBJ1-4, with 7 positions matching TRBD1. J lost 4 bases, V lost 0 bases, and 11 bases had no gene match. This CDR3 spans 18 amino acids. Looked up from germline, CDR1 is LGHNA and CDR2 is YNFKEQ.

This clonotype was counted between two and nine times. The rearrangement uses TRBV4-1 and TRBJ2-2, with TRBD1 matching 11 bases. V shed 4 bases and J 7 bases; nucleotides not matched to a gene: 8. Germline V gene sequence: CDR1 MGHRA, CDR2 YSYEKL. This CDR3 is built from 16 residues. CDR3 in DNA: TGCGCCAGCAGCCCTGGACAGGGGGCACTTGACGGGGAGCTGTTTTTT. It yields the protein CASSPGQGALDGELFF.

The chain recombines TRBV20-1 with TRBJ2-1; 8 bases align to TRBD2. This CDR3 contains 16 residues. V lost 0 bases and J lost 9; bases outside the gene matches: 13. CDR1 is DFQATT, CDR2 SNEGSKA, per germline (reference sequence). In DNA form, the CDR3 reads TGCAGTGCTAGAGACCCCACCGGGACTAGGGCAACTGAGCAGTTCTTC. Protein: CSARDPTGTRATEQFF.

The genes are TRBV20-1 and TRBJ2-7, with TRBD1 matching 8 bases. CDR1 DFQATT and CDR2 SNEGSKA come from the germline V gene (reference sequence). The CDR3 has 13 amino acids. The trim removed 4 bases at V and 1 base at J, leaving 3 bases unmatched. CDR3 nucleotide sequence: TGCAGTGCTAAAGGACAGGGTTCCTACGAGCAGTACTTC. This gives the protein CSAKGQGSYEQYF.

This clonotype was counted a few times. This rearrangement joins TRBV5-1 to TRBJ2-7; 14 bases fit TRBD2. Trimming took 4 bases from V and 2 from J; bases not matched to a gene: 8. CDR1 SGHRS and CDR2 YFSETQ come from the germline V gene. This CDR3 is 17 amino acids long. This chain's CDR3 is CASSTGTSGGKPYEQYF. For the CDR3, the DNA is TGCGCCAGCAGCACGGGGACTAGCGGGGGCAAACCCTACGAGCAGTACTTC. Full variable domain (outside the CDR3, taken from reference TRBV5-1 and TRBJ2-7): KAGVTQTPRYLIKTRGQQVTLSCSPISGHRSVSWYQQTPGQGLQFLFEYFSETQRNKGNFPGRFSGRQFSNSRSEMNVSTLELGDSALYLCASSTGTSGGKPYEQYFGPGTRLTVT.

The gene calls are TRBV5-1 and TRBJ2-7; D not resolved. The CDR3 is 16 amino acids. Germline CDR1 and CDR2: SGHRS and YFSETQ. V lost 0 bases and J lost 0, with 13 bases in between. The CDR3 spells CASSLEVERPSYEQYF. In DNA, the CDR3 is TGCGCCAGCAGCTTGGAAGTGGAGCGCCCCTCCTACGAGCAGTACTTC.

The CDR3, as DNA: TGTGCCAGCAGTGGGGCCCGAGATCAGCCCCAGCATTTT. Residues: CASSGARDQPQHF. J is TRBJ1-5 and V is TRBV12-3 or TRBV12-4, with D maybe TRBD1 (5 bases). V lost 5 bases, J lost 5 bases, and 10 bases lay in between. The CDR3 extends over 13 amino acids.

This CDR3 reads CATSRDGETQYF. The DNA for the CDR3 is TGTGCCACCAGCAGAGATGGGGAGACCCAGTACTTC. The chain links TRBV15 to TRBJ2-5; D remains unclear. The CDR3 consists of 12 residues. Germline V lookup: CDR1 LNHNV, CDR2 YYDKDF (reference sequence). V was cut by 0 bases and J by 5 bases, with 4 bases left in between.

This sequence joins TRBV9 and TRBJ2-2; TRBD2 might be the D (6 bases). The CDR3 extends over 13 amino acids. Per germline, CDR1 SGDLS and CDR2 YYNGEE. Trimming removed 7 bases from V and 7 bases from J, with 14 bases in between. The DNA for the CDR3 is TGTGCCAGCTCTCGGTCCGGGGGCGGGGAGCTGTTTTTT. It codes for CASSRSGGGELFF.

This clonotype was seen more than once but under ten times. The V gene is TRBV10-3, the J gene TRBJ1-1, with D hard to call. The CDR3 runs to 12 residues. Trimming took 4 bases from V and 2 from J, leaving 5 bases between them. Germline V gives CDR1 ENHRY, CDR2 SYGVKD. The DNA of the CDR3 is TGTGCCATCAGTGGGGTCAACACTGAAGCTTTCTTT. Its protein product is CAISGVNTEAFF.

This clonotype was seen repeatedly, ten times or more. This chain uses TRBV3-1 with TRBJ2-7; 7 bases match TRBD2. The germline CDR1 and CDR2 sequences are LGHDT and YNNKEL (reference sequence). J was trimmed by 2 bases and V by 2 bases; bases with no gene match: 12. This CDR3 is built from 17 residues. CDR3 sequence reads: CASSQTPWGGRPYEQYF. In DNA form, the CDR3 reads TGTGCCAGCAGCCAAACCCCCTGGGGAGGGAGGCCCTACGAGCAGTACTTC.